This record concerns one TCR beta chain sequence. Its antigen is as yet unknown. This sample is drawn from a study of OX40 agonist ivuxolimab in advanced cancers. The germline V gene encodes CDR1 MNHEY and CDR2 SMNVEV (reference sequence). This CDR3 contains 14 residues. Exclusion applied to patients with autoimmune disease history or systemic immunosuppression. Sequenced by immunoSEQ multiplex PCR; TCRdb stores in-frame clones only, minus some. The sample includes about 50,000 clones, roughly 77% of them seen just once. Study-level points and caveats: Clonal expansion was seen in CD4+ and CD8+ blood T cells by week 6 at 0.1 to 3.0 mg/kg. The mean number of expanded clones was higher in CD8+ T cells than in CD4+.

The receptor was isolated from an adult with an advanced solid tumor such as melanoma, head and neck, liver or kidney cancer. Here the sequenced sample was CD4+ or CD8+ T cells sorted from blood, taken in a trial of the OX40 agonist ivuxolimab. V usage is TRBV27 and J usage is TRBJ2-5; D call uncertain. The assigned J gene may be wrong: the sequence end matches TRBJ2-7 better. CDR3 DNA sequence: TGTGCCAGCCAAACCCCTGGACGGACCTACGAGCAGTACTTC. This translates into CASQTPGRTYEQYF.